A single T cell receptor (beta chain) is shown here with its context. Which antigen it targets is not known. Per-nucleotide qualities are absent, and no much larger clonotype sits a single base away. Using the deep immunoSEQ assay, multiplex PCR amplified TCR CDR3 regions from genomic DNA. Genomic DNA extracted from each cell subset was distributed evenly over all wells of several immunoSEQ 96-well plates, and each plate served as one replicate. For sorted subsets, about 200 ng genomic DNA, equal to about 30,000 T cell genomes, was loaded into each replicate PCR. Purified libraries were measured with a Qubit 3.0 fluorometer, size-checked on a Bioanalyzer 2100, and measured again with the KAPA Library Quantification kit. Every immunoSEQ 96-well plate was sequenced on a dedicated single-read 150-cycle Illumina NextSeq 550 flow cell. From the authors' description of their analysis: Because the immunoSEQ output held only junctional sequences and lacked quality scores, the filtering could not match the filtering applied to full-length reads. Sequences were annotated with PyIR, a Python wrapper for IgBLAST v1.9, using IMGT germline references to assign V/J genes and CDR3. Any read was removed if the V/J assignment was weak (E-value above 1e-6), the CDR3 was missing, or the read contained stop codons, out-of-frame junctions, or ambiguous translated residues. V3J clonotypes were defined as sequences sharing an identical inferred V gene, J gene, and CDR3 amino acid sequence. Percentage overlap between repertoires was computed as shared unique clonotypes divided by the size of the smaller repertoire. Three approaches were used to assess repertoire richness: RTK rarefaction, the Chao1 estimator, and Recon v2.1 estimates of unobserved clonotypes. Generation probabilities for all TCRbeta clonotypes obtained by the gDNA method from a handful of donors were computed using OLGA. TCRdb re-hosts the immuneACCESS table, in-frame sequences only. Its copies lack some clones; in the studies checked, an unresolved V gene accounts for under half of them, and the cause for the rest is not known. From that table come the V and J calls and clone size; the DNA was used to work out D and trimming. This sample is represented by 2 million to 2.5 million clones; roughly 90% of them were singletons. Jointly, the top ten make up around 0.4% of the sample.

V ends up 4 bases short and J 4 bases short, with an unmatched junction base count of 9. The CDR3 covers 15 residues, taking in both the cysteine and the phenylalanine. Only the CDR3 region is kept as DNA, spanning 45 bases read in frame from base 1. CDR1 and CDR2 (MNHEY, SMNVEV) derive from the germline V gene (reference sequence). The data stem from a study of shared clonotypes between healthy human individuals (TCRdb year 2020). In the study overall: The cohort included a few men and a couple of women between 18 and 49 years of age. The study deeply sequenced blood TCR repertoires of about 5 healthy adults to estimate repertoire size and the extent of clonotype sharing between individuals. For each donor, three plates each were used for CD4 naive and CD4 memory, two plates were used for CD8 naive, and one plate was used for CD8 memory. Each donor's leukapheresis produced roughly between roughly 0.85 and 10 billion PBMCs. Different laboratories and diverse techniques were used to prepare libraries and sequence TCR repertoires, to increase sequencing depth and limit assay-specific biases.

The donors were healthy, HIV-negative adults who had no recently reported acute infections or vaccinations. Every donor was a Caucasian adult living in Nashville, Tennessee, USA. Magnetic negative selection was used to enrich CD4+ T cells, after which naive cells were positively selected on CD45RA and the negative fraction became the memory subset. Blood was collected by leukapheresis, and PBMCs were isolated by Ficoll-Histopaque density gradient centrifugation and then cryopreserved in liquid nitrogen vapor phase. Purity and quantity of every magnetically sorted T cell population were checked by analytical flow cytometry. From each sorted fraction, genomic DNA was isolated and quantified by UV absorbance on a Nanodrop 2000c. Results the study describes overall, beyond this receptor: Higher generation probabilities were observed for clonotypes shared by all four sorted-subset donors than for non-shared clonotypes. Sampling was restricted to blood, and TCR repertoires in tissues likely differ from the TCR repertoires found in blood. Pairwise subsampling indicated that sequencing depth was expected to affect the degree of clonotype sharing among donors. When a handful of donors were compared, the shared fraction of clonotypes was about 5.5% for naive CD4, about 4% for naive CD8, 2% to 2.5% for memory CD4, and 0.35% to 0.5% for memory CD8. Estimated clonotype richness was generally larger for naive than for memory subsets. Even with the large sequencing depth, rarefaction of the sorted-subset datasets indicated that sequencing was incomplete. The small number of donors limited the genetic and exposure-history diversity represented.

The specimen was naive CD4+ T cells from PBMCs. The label giving this sample's cell subset or site can be read as: CD45RA+ positively selected. This clonotype was obtained from a man between 18 and 29 years old in good health. Some clones in this sample may be carry-over from other donors' samples. This sequence uses TRBV27 and TRBJ2-7; 8 middle bases align to TRBD1. The encoded CDR3 is CASSSQAGTGYEQYF. The DNA sequence is given as TGTGCCAGCAGTTCTCAGGCCGGGACAGGTTACGAGCAGTACTTC.